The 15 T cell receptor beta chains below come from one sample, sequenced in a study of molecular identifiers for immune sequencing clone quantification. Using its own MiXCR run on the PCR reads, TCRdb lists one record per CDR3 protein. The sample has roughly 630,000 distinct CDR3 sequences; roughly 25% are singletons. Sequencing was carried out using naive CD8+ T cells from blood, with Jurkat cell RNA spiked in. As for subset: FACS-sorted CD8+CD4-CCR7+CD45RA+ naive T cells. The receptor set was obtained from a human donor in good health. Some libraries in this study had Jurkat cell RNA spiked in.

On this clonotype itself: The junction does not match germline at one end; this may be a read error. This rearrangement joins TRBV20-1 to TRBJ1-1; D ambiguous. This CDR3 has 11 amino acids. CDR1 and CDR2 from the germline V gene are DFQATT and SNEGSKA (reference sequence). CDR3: CSTRVDTEAFF. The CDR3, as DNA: TGCAGTACTAGAGTGGATACTGAAGCTTTCTTT.

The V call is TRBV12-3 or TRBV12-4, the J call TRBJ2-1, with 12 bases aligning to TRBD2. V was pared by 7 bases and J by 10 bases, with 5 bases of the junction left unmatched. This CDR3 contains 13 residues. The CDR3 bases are TGTGCCAGCACTCCCGGACTAGCGGGGGAGCAGTTCTTC. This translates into CASTPGLAGEQFF.

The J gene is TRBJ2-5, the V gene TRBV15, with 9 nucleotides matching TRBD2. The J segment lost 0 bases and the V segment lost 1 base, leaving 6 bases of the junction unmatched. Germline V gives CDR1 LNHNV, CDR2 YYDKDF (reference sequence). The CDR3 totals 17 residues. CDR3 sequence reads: CATSRVLTSGYQETQYF. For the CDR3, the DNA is TGTGCCACCAGCAGAGTATTGACTAGCGGCTACCAAGAGACCCAGTACTTC. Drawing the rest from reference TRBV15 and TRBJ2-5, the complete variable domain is DAMVIQNPRYQVTQFGKPVTLSCSQTLNHNVMYWYQQKSSQAPKLLFHYYDKDFNNEADTPDNFQSRRPNTSFCFLDIRSPGLGDTAMYLCATSRVLTSGYQETQYFGPGTRLLVL.

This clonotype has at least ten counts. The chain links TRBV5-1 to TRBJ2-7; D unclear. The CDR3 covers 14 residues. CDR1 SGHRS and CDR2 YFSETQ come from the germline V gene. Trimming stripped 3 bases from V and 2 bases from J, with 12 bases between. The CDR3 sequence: CASSSLDGTYEQYF. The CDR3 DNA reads TGCGCCAGCAGCTCATTGGACGGTACCTACGAGCAGTACTTC.

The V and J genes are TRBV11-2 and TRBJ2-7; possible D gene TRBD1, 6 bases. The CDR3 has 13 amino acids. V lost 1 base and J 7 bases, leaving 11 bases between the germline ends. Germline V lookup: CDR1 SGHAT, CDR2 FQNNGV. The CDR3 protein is CASSLGTAWEQYF. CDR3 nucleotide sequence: TGTGCCAGCAGCTTAGGGACAGCCTGGGAGCAGTACTTC.

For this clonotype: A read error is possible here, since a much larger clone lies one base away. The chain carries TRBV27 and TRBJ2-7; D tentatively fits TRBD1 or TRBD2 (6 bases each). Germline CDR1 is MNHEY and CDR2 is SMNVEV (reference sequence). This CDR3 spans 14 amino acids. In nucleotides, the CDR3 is TGTGCCAGCAGCCTTTTAGGAGGGGGAGGCGAGCAGCACTTC. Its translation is CASSLLGGGGEQHF.

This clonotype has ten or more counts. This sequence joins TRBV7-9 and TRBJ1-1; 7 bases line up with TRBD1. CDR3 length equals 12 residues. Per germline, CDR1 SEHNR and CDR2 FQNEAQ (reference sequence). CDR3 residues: CLGGERKTEAFF. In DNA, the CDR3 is TGTTTAGGGGGCGAAAGGAAGACTGAAGCTTTCTTT.

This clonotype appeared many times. The CDR3 reads CASSFSLGYTF. The CDR3 nucleotides read TGTGCCAGCAGTTTCTCTCTTGGCTACACCTTC. This sequence joins TRBV12-3 or TRBV12-4 and TRBJ1-2; no clear D. Deletions cut 3 bases from V and 7 bases from J, with 6 bases between. There are 11 residues in the CDR3.

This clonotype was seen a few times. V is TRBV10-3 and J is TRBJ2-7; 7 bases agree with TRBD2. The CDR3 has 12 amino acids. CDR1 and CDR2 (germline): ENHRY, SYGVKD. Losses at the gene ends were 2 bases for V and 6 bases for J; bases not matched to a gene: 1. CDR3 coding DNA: TGTGCCATCAGTGAGGGGGGGGTCGAGCAGTACTTC. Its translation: CAISEGGVEQYF.

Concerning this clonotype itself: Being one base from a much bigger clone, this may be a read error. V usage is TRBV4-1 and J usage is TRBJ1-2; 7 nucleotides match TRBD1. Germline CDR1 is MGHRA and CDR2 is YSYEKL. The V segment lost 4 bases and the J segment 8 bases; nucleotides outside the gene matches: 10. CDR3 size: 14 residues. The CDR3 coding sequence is TGCGCCAGCAGCCCAGGAGCAGGGGGAGAGGGCTACACCTTC. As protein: CASSPGAGGEGYTF.

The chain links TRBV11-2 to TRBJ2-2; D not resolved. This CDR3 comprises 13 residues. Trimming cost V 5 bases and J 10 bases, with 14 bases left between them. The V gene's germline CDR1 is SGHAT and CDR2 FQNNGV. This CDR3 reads CASSKVALLELFF. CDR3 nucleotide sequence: TGTGCCAGCAGCAAAGTCGCGTTGTTGGAGCTGTTTTTT.

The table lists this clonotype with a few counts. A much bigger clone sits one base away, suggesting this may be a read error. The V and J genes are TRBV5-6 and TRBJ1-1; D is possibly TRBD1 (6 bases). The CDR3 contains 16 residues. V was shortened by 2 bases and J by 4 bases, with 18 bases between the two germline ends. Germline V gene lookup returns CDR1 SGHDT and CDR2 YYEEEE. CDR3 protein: CASSLPTGPWGTEAFF. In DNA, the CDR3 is TGTGCCAGCAGCTTACCGACAGGTCCTTGGGGCACTGAAGCTTTCTTT.

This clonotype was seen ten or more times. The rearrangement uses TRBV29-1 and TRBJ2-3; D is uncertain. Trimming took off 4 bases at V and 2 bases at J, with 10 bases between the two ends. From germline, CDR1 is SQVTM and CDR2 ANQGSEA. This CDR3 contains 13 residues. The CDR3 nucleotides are TGCAGCGTTGTCTTCGTTACCACAGATACGCAGTATTTT. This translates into CSVVFVTTDTQYF.

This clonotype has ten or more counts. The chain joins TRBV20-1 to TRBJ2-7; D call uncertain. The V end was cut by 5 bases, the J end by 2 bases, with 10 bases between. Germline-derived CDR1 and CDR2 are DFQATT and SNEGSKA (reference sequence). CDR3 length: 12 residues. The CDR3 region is CSAQEITYEQYF. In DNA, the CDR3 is TGCAGTGCTCAGGAAATAACCTACGAGCAGTACTTC.

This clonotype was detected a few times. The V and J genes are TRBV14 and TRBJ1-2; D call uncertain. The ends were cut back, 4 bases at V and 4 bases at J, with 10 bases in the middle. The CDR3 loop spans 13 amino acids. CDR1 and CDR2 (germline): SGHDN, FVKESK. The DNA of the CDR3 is TGTGCCAGCAGCCCCGGACTCGTCTATGGCTACACCTTC. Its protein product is CASSPGLVYGYTF.